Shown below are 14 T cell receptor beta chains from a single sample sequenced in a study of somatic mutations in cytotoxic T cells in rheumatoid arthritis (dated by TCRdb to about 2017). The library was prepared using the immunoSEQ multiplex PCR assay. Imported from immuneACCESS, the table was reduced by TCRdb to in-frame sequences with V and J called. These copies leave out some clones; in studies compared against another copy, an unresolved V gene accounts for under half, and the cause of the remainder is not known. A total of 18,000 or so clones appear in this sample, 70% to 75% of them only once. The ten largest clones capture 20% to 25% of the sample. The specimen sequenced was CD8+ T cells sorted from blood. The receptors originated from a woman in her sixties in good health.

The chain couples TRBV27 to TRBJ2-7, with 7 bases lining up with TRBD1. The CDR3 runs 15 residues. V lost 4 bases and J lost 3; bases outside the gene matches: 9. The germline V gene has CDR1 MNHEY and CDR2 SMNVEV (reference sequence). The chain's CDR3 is CASSSTGATFYEQYF. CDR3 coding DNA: TGTGCCAGCAGTTCTACAGGGGCGACATTCTACGAGCAGTACTTC.

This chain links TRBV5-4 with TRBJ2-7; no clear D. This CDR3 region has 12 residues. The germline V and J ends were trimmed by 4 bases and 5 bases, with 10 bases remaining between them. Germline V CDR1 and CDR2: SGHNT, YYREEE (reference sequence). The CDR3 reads CASSPGSDEQYF. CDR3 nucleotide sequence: TGTGCCAGCAGCCCCGGGTCGGACGAGCAGTACTTC.

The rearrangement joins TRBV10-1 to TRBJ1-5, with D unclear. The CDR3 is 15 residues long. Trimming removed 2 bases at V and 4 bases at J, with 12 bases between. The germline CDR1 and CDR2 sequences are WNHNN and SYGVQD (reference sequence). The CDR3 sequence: CASSEGFGENQPQHF. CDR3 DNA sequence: TGCGCCAGCAGTGAGGGGTTTGGGGAAAATCAGCCCCAGCATTTT.

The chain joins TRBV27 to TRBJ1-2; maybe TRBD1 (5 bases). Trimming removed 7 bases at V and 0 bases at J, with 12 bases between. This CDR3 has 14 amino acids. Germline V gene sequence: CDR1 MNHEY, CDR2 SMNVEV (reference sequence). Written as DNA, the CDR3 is TGTGCCAGCAAACCAGGGCCATCTAACTATGGCTACACCTTC. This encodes CASKPGPSNYGYTF.

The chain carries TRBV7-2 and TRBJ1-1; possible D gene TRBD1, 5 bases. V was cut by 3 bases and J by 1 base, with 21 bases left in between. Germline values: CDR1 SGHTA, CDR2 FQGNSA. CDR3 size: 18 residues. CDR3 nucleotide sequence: TGTGCCAGCAGCTTCTCAGGTGGGGGGATGGGGGGGAACACTGAAGCTTTCTTT. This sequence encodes CASSFSGGGMGGNTEAFF. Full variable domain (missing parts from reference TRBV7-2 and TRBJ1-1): GAGVSQSPSNKVTEKGKDVELRCDPISGHTALYWYRQSLGQGLEFLIYFQGNSAPDKSGLPSDRFSAERTGGSVSTLTIQRTQQEDSAVYLCASSFSGGGMGGNTEAFFGQGTRLTVV.

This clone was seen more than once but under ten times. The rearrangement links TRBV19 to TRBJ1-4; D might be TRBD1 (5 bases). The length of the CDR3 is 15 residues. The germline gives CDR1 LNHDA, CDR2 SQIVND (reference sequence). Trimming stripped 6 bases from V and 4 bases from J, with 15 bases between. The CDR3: CASSAVDSFNEKLFF. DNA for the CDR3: TGTGCCAGTAGCGCCGTTGACAGCTTTAATGAAAAACTGTTTTTT.

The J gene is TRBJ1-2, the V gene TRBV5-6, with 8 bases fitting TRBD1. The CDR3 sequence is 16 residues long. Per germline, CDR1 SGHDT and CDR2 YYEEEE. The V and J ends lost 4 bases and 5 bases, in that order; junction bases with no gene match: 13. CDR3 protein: CASSLRGRGLSYGYTF. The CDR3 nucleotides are TGTGCCAGCAGCCTGCGGGGCAGGGGGCTCTCATATGGCTACACCTTC.

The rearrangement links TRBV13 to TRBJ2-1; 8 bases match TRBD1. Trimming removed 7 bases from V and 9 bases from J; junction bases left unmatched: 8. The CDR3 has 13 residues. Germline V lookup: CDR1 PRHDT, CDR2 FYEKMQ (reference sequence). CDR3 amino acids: CASNPETGAEQFF. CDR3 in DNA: TGTGCCAGCAACCCGGAGACAGGGGCTGAGCAGTTCTTC.

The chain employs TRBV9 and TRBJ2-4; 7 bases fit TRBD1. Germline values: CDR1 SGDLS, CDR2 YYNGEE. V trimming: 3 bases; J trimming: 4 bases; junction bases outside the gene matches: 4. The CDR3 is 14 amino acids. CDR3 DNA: TGTGCCAGCAGCGGCCGGGACAGTAAAAACATTCAGTACTTC. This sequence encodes CASSGRDSKNIQYF.

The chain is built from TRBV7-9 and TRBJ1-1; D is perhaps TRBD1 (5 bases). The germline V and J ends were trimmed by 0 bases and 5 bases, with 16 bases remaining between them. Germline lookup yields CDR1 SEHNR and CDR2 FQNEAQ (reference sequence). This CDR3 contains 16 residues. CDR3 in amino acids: CASSLARGGHLTEAFF. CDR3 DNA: TGTGCCAGCAGCTTAGCGCGTGGTGGACATTTAACTGAAGCTTTCTTT.

CDR3 protein: CASRAQGGANYGYTF. CDR3 sequence (DNA): TGTGCCAGCAGGGCCCAGGGGGGAGCTAACTATGGCTACACCTTC. The chain has TRBV2 and TRBJ1-2; the match to TRBD1 covers 7 bases. Germline V lookup: CDR1 SNHLY, CDR2 FYNNEI. The V gene end was trimmed by 6 bases and the J gene end by 0 bases; junction bases not matched to a gene: 7. The CDR3 extends over 15 amino acids.

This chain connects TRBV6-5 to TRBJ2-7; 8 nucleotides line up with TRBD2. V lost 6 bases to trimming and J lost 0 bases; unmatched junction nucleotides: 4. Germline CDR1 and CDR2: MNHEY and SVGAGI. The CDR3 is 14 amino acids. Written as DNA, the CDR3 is TGTGCCAGCAGAAATAGCGGGAACTCCTACGAGCAGTACTTC. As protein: CASRNSGNSYEQYF.

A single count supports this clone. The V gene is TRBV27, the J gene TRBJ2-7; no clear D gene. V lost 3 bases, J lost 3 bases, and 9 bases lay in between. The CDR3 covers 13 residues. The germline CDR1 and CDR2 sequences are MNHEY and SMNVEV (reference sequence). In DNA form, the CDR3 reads TGTGCCAGCAGTTTTGGAGTAGGCTACGAGCAGTACTTC. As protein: CASSFGVGYEQYF.

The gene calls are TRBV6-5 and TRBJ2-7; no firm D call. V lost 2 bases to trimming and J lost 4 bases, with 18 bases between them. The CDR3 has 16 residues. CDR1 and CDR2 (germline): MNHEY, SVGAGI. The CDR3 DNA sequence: TGTGCCAGCAGTTACGTTCTCGGACGGCCCCATTACGAGCAGTACTTC. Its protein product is CASSYVLGRPHYEQYF.